This T cell receptor beta chain was sequenced for a study of cytomegalovirus exposure and HLA in healthy donors. The PCR was carried out with 60 Vbeta primers and 13 Jbeta primers. The protocol was immunoSEQ multiplex PCR, while the TCRdb copy is restricted to in-frame clones and leaves out a portion. The table records 150,000 to 200,000 clones, around 80% of them present only once. The CDR3 extends over 14 amino acids. V lost 0 bases and J lost 2, with 8 bases in between. Germline CDR1 and CDR2: GTSNPN and SVGIG (reference sequence). Study results and caveats: In most subjects, TCR beta sequences reportedly gave accurate predictions of HLA-A and HLA-B alleles. The study designated roughly 160 TCR beta chains cytomegalovirus-associated.

A note on this clone: Its antigen remains unidentified.

Donors were ostensibly healthy at sampling, although undocumented immune exposures were probable. The source material was PBMCs. The receptor's source is a woman aged 25 to 45 in good health and CMV-seropositive. The J gene is TRBJ1-3, the V gene TRBV30; D remains unclear. CDR3 DNA sequence: TGTGCCTGGAGTGTAGCACTAACTGGAAACACCATATATTTT. It encodes CAWSVALTGNTIYF.